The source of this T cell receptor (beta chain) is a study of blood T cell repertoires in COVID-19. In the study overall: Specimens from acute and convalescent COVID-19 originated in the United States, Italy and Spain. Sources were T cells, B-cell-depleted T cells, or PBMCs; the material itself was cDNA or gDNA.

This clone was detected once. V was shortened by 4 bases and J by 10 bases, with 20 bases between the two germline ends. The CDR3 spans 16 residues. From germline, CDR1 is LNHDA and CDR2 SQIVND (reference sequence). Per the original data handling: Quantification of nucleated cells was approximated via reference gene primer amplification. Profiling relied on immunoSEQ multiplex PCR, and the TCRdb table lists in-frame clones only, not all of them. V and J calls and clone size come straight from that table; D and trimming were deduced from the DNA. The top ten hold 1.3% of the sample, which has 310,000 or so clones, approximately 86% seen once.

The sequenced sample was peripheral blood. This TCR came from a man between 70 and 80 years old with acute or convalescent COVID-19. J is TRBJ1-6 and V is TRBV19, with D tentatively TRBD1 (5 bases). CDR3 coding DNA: TGTGCCAGTAGTAGGGGAACCCGGGACTTGGGGTCACCCCTCCACTTT. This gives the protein CASSRGTRDLGSPLHF.